This TCR beta chain stems from a study of cytomegalovirus exposure and HLA in healthy donors. About the research overall: An earlier analysis found some 120 million unique TCR beta sequences from about 190 million T cells.

The PCR ran on 60 Vbeta and 13 Jbeta primers. Only in-frame clones appear in the TCRdb table, and some are missing; sequencing was by immunoSEQ multiplex PCR. The sample holds about 200,000 clones, roughly 70% seen once. Findings and limits, study-wide: It was assumed in the presence/absence analyses that sequencing depth was roughly uniform across donors.

Of note for this clone: The antigen is undetermined.

This CDR3 is 15 amino acids long. V was clipped by 3 bases and J by 4 bases; unmatched bases: 5. Germline assignment: CDR1 MNHEY and CDR2 SVGAGI. Specimen: PBMCs. The chain employs TRBV6-5 and TRBJ1-2, with 10 bases lining up with TRBD1. The origin of this receptor is a woman aged 25 to 39 in good health and CMV-seronegative. The CDR3 region is CASSYSGQGFYGYTF. Written as DNA, the CDR3 is TGTGCCAGCAGTTATTCGGGACAGGGGTTCTATGGCTACACCTTC.